This T cell receptor beta chain was retrieved from a study of CXCR3-negative and CXCR3-positive naive CD8 T cells. Broader study findings: Naive cells that were CXCR3-negative or CXCR3-positive used TRBV-TRBJ genes alike, while memory cells diverged. The TRB CDR3s that CXCR3-positive naive cells carried were more hydrophobic than those of CXCR3-negative naive cells. After cryopreservation, expression of CXCR3 was partially reduced, and most assays were run with fresh PBMCs.

The method, 5' RACE with UMI labels, was used to prepare the TRB cDNA libraries. After re-calling the 5' RACE reads, TCRdb lists one entry per CDR3 protein, DNA absent. Found here are roughly 99,000 distinct CDR3 sequences; the top ten clones hold 0.9% to 1.2%. Germline CDR1 and CDR2: SQVTM and ANQGSEA. CDR3 length: 16 amino acids. As to this clonotype: As yet, its antigen is unknown.

CD45RO-CCR7+CD27+CD95- was the phenotype of naive CD8+ T cells. The V gene is TRBV29-1, the J gene TRBJ2-7; TCRdb's D call, TRBD2, is unchecked because there is no DNA. The sequenced sample consisted of naive CXCR3+ CD8+ T cells from blood. Specified subset: CD45RO-CCR7+CD27+CD95- naive CD8+ T cells expressing CXCR3 (TNR3+). This TCR came from a human donor in good health. Some clones in this sample may be carry-over from other donors' samples. The CDR3 is CSVEGLRGPYFYEQYF.